These 28 T cell receptor beta chains came from one sample sequenced in a study of T cells in Graves' hyperthyroidism and ophthalmopathy (dated by TCRdb to about 2019). Receptors were amplified or captured by multiplex PCR. Instrument used: Illumina HiSeq 2000. Amplification of TCR beta CDR3 regions was carried out from RNA transcripts. The first round of RT-PCR for the TCR CDR3 was performed with the HTBI primer set and the Qiagen OneStep RT-PCR kit. In-frame beta chains were kept once TCRdb had trimmed the public reads at Q25 with fastp and called clones with MiXCR. Entries that share a CDR3 protein sequence are merged under the most common genes and DNA. The sample table records hundreds of thousands of distinct CDR3 sequences; roughly 40% of these occur just once. Roughly 8.3% of the sample rests with the top ten. Sequencing was carried out using blood. The receptors here all came from a man aged 18 to 29 with Graves' hyperthyroidism.

There are a few counts of this clonotype. The chain couples TRBV4-1 to TRBJ1-6; maybe TRBD1 (6 bases). Looked up from germline, CDR1 is MGHRA and CDR2 is YSYEKL. The CDR3 covers 14 residues. The ends were cut back, 4 bases at V and 4 bases at J, with 8 bases in the middle. The CDR3 sequence: CASSRGQYNSPLHF. The DNA for the CDR3 is TGCGCCAGCAGCCGCGGACAGTATAATTCACCCCTCCACTTT.

The V and J genes are TRBV13 and TRBJ1-2, with D unclear. Germline V gene sequence: CDR1 PRHDT, CDR2 FYEKMQ (reference sequence). Trimming cost V 0 bases and J 6 bases, with 11 bases left between them. The CDR3 spans 14 residues. CDR3 loop: CASSLGSTGHGYTF. The CDR3 nucleotides read TGTGCCAGCAGCTTAGGGTCAACCGGGCATGGCTACACCTTC. The complete variable domain, with remaining parts taken from reference TRBV13 and TRBJ1-2, reads AAGVIQSPRHLIKEKRETATLKCYPIPRHDTVYWYQQGPGQDPQFLISFYEKMQSDKGSIPDRFSAQQFSDYHSELNMSSLELGDSALYFCASSLGSTGHGYTFGSGTRLTVV.

This clonotype was recorded many times. The chain recombines TRBV10-3 with TRBJ2-7; D ambiguous. CDR1 and CDR2 (germline): ENHRY, SYGVKD. V was clipped by 5 bases and J by 4 bases, with 6 bases between them. This CDR3 is 11 amino acids long. CDR3 bases: TGTGCCATCAGTCCAGGTTACGAGCAGTACTTC. Translating gives CAISPGYEQYF.

This clonotype was seen ten or more times. The gene calls are TRBV25-1 and TRBJ1-5; 7 bases align to TRBD1. The CDR3 loop spans 16 amino acids. The junction had 8 bases not matched to a gene; V was cut back by 4 bases and J by 2 bases. The germline gives CDR1 MGHDK, CDR2 SYGVNS. CDR3 bases: TGTGCCAGCAGTGCCTCGGGACAGTGGGGCAATCAGCCCCAGCATTTT. Protein sequence: CASSASGQWGNQPQHF.

J is TRBJ2-5 and V is TRBV4-1; 9 bases match TRBD1. Germline V lookup: CDR1 MGHRA, CDR2 YSYEKL. V dropped 5 bases and J dropped 4; count of bases not matched to a gene: 11. The CDR3 runs to 16 residues. The CDR3 spells CASSEGTGLDPETQYF. The CDR3 DNA reads TGCGCCAGCAGCGAAGGGACAGGGCTTGATCCAGAGACCCAGTACTTC.

In its sample, this clonotype was seen a few times. The V gene is TRBV6-5, the J gene TRBJ1-5, with 8 nucleotides matching TRBD1. Germline CDR1 MNHEY, CDR2 SVGAGI. The CDR3 sequence is 15 residues long. V lost 4 bases, J lost 2 bases, and 4 bases stayed unmatched. DNA for the CDR3: TGTGCCAGCAGTTCGGACAGGGCCGGCAATCAGCCCCAGCATTTT. It yields the protein CASSSDRAGNQPQHF.

This clonotype was counted at least ten times. This chain links TRBV5-6 with TRBJ1-5; D not certain. Germline values: CDR1 SGHDT, CDR2 YYEEEE. The CDR3 sequence is 13 residues long. V gave up 1 base and J gave up 5 bases, with 7 bases separating them. CDR3 sequence reads: CASSLLGYQPQHF. The DNA for the CDR3 is TGTGCCAGCAGCTTGTTGGGTTATCAGCCCCAGCATTTT. Looking up the rest from reference TRBV5-6 and TRBJ1-5 gives the full variable domain: DAGVTQSPTHLIKTRGQQVTLRCSPKSGHDTVSWYQQALGQGPQFIFQYYEEEERQRGNFPDRFSGHQFPNYSSELNVNALLLGDSALYLCASSLLGYQPQHFGDGTRLSIL.

This clonotype was counted many times. The rearrangement links TRBV7-9 to TRBJ1-2, with D uncertain. Trimming left V 10 bases short and J 8 bases short, with 14 bases between. Per the germline V gene, CDR1 is SEHNR and CDR2 is FQNEAQ (reference sequence). The CDR3 is 11 residues long. The CDR3 loop reads CATFLSWGYTF. The CDR3 DNA reads as TGTGCCACCTTTCTGAGTTGGGGCTACACCTTC.

This sequence joins TRBV19 and TRBJ2-7; D possibly corresponds to TRBD1 (5 bases). Trimming took off 3 bases at V and 3 bases at J, with 15 bases between the two ends. The CDR3 loop spans 15 amino acids. The germline V gene has CDR1 LNHDA and CDR2 SQIVND (reference sequence). CDR3 bases: TGTGCCAGTAGTATCTACAGGAACTATGGCTACGAGCAGTACTTC. This sequence encodes CASSIYRNYGYEQYF.

This clonotype was detected only once. A much larger clone lies one base from this, so it may be a read error. The chain is built from TRBV20-1 and TRBJ2-7, with D perhaps TRBD2 (5 bases). CDR3 length equals 14 residues. Germline CDR1 reads DFQATT; CDR2 reads SNEGSKA (reference sequence). The V gene lost 5 bases and the J gene lost 3 bases, with 17 bases spanning the gap. This CDR3 is CSALPRIGSYEQYF. DNA for the CDR3: TGCAGTGCTCTGCCCCGGATAGGGAGCTACGAGCAGTACTTC.

This chain connects TRBV9 to TRBJ2-7; either TRBD1 or TRBD2 may supply D (6 bases each). Germline-derived CDR1 and CDR2 are SGDLS and YYNGEE. The CDR3 consists of 13 residues. Trimming removed 4 bases at V and 5 bases at J, with 13 bases between. CDR3 in amino acids: CASSMGGAHEQYF. CDR3 nucleotide sequence: TGTGCCAGCAGCATGGGGGGCGCCCACGAGCAGTACTTC.

With regard to this clonotype: At one boundary the junction diverges from the germline segment, which might be a read error. This sequence joins TRBV7-2 and TRBJ2-7; D perhaps matches TRBD2 (5 bases). The germline CDR1 and CDR2 sequences are SGHTA and FQGNSA. The CDR3 has 13 residues. In DNA form, the CDR3 reads TGCGCCAGCAGCCCGGAGGTAACCTACGAGCAGTACTTC. Translating gives CASSPEVTYEQYF.

Here the CDR3 reads CASSGRDREPNTEAFF. CDR3 nucleotides: TGTGCCAGCAGCGGCCGGGACAGGGAACCGAACACTGAAGCTTTCTTT. This chain uses TRBV9 with TRBJ1-1, with 9 nucleotides matching TRBD1. The CDR3 runs 16 residues. Germline V gene lookup returns CDR1 SGDLS and CDR2 YYNGEE. V lost 3 bases, J lost 1 base, and 7 bases stayed unmatched.

This clonotype came up many times. This chain links TRBV5-1 with TRBJ2-6, with D hard to call. The CDR3 length is 15 residues. V was shortened by 7 bases and J by 0 bases, with 11 bases between the two germline ends. Germline-derived CDR1 and CDR2 are SGHRS and YFSETQ. The CDR3 coding sequence is TGCGCCAGCCTATTCCGCTGCTCTGGGGCCAACGTCCTGACTTTC. Its protein product is CASLFRCSGANVLTF. Variable domain in full (rest from reference TRBV5-1 and TRBJ2-6): KAGVTQTPRYLIKTRGQQVTLSCSPISGHRSVSWYQQTPGQGLQFLFEYFSETQRNKGNFPGRFSGRQFSNSRSEMNVSTLELGDSALYLCASLFRCSGANVLTFGAGSRLTVL.

The gene calls are TRBV3-1 and TRBJ1-3; maybe TRBD1 (6 bases). Trimming pared 4 bases from V and 9 bases from J, leaving 13 bases between. The CDR3 runs to 13 residues. CDR1 is LGHDT and CDR2 is YNNKEL in the germline V gene (reference sequence). The CDR3 coding sequence is TGTGCCAGCAGCCGGGGGCAAGCCGGCACCATATATTTT. Its translation is CASSRGQAGTIYF.

The V gene is TRBV9, the J gene TRBJ1-1; possible D gene TRBD1, 5 bases. The CDR3 spans 16 residues. The germline V gene encodes CDR1 SGDLS and CDR2 YYNGEE. The V gene lost 2 bases and the J gene lost 1 base, with 15 bases spanning the gap. This CDR3 reads CASSVEKGQGNTEAFF. The CDR3, as DNA: TGTGCCAGCAGCGTTGAAAAAGGCCAGGGGAACACTGAAGCTTTCTTT.

This clonotype was counted only a few times. This chain links TRBV12-3 or TRBV12-4 with TRBJ2-5; 13 bases fit TRBD2. This CDR3 contains 17 residues. Trimming at V came to 5 bases and at J to 7 bases, leaving 13 bases not matched to a gene. The CDR3 loop is CASSPRLAGGWLGTQYF. CDR3 DNA sequence: TGTGCCAGCAGTCCCCGACTAGCGGGGGGCTGGCTGGGGACCCAGTACTTC.

The chain uses TRBV15 and TRBJ1-5, with 7 positions matching TRBD1. Germline CDR1 LNHNV, CDR2 YYDKDF (reference sequence). The trim removed 3 bases at V and 7 bases at J, leaving 6 bases unmatched. The CDR3 is 14 amino acids. In DNA form, the CDR3 reads TGTGCCACCAGCAGCTCGGGAGGGGGCCAGCCCCAGCATTTT. This codes for CATSSSGGGQPQHF.

The rearrangement joins TRBV10-3 to TRBJ1-1; D gene unclear. The CDR3 contains 14 residues. The germline CDR1 and CDR2 sequences are ENHRY and SYGVKD. Between the trimmed V and J ends, which lost 0 bases and 4 bases, there was a span of 9 bases. The CDR3 coding sequence is TGTGCCATCAGTGAGTCGGCCGGCACCACTGAAGCTTTCTTT. Its protein product is CAISESAGTTEAFF.

At least ten counts were recorded for this clonotype. The CDR3 sequence is CAISESPGDDEQYF. In DNA, the CDR3 is TGTGCCATCAGTGAGTCTCCAGGGGACGACGAGCAGTACTTC. V usage is TRBV10-3 and J usage is TRBJ2-7, with D maybe TRBD1 (6 bases). The germline CDR1 and CDR2 sequences are ENHRY and SYGVKD. The length of the CDR3 is 14 residues. Trimming pared 0 bases from V and 5 bases from J, leaving 11 bases between.

The chain is built from TRBV2 and TRBJ1-5; 10 positions match TRBD1. The CDR3 runs 16 residues. The germline CDR1 and CDR2 sequences are SNHLY and FYNNEI. V lost 5 bases to trimming and J lost 4 bases; unmatched junction nucleotides: 8. CDR3 loop: CASSLTGGLGNQPQHF. The CDR3, as DNA: TGTGCCAGCAGTCTGACAGGGGGCCTCGGTAATCAGCCCCAGCATTTT.

This clonotype was seen ten or more times. V and J are TRBV25-1 and TRBJ2-5; D not resolved. The germline V and J ends were trimmed by 4 bases and 2 bases, with 5 bases remaining between them. Germline-derived CDR1 and CDR2 are MGHDK and SYGVNS. The CDR3 is 12 residues long. This chain's CDR3 is CASSGVQETQYF. CDR3 coding DNA: TGTGCCAGCAGTGGGGTTCAAGAGACCCAGTACTTC.

This clonotype was recorded once. The V gene is TRBV7-2, the J gene TRBJ1-1; D not certain. V lost 2 bases and J lost 3, with 13 bases in between. This CDR3 is 15 amino acids long. CDR1 and CDR2 (germline): SGHTA, FQGNSA. As DNA, the CDR3 is TGTGCCAGCAGCTTATGGACCAGGTTGGACACTGAAGCTTTCTTT. Its translation is CASSLWTRLDTEAFF.

This clonotype was recorded many times. The gene calls are TRBV19 and TRBJ1-2; the D gene is possibly TRBD1 (6 bases). Germline values: CDR1 LNHDA, CDR2 SQIVND (reference sequence). This CDR3 is built from 14 residues. The V gene lost 5 bases and the J gene lost 4 bases, with 14 bases spanning the gap. The chain's CDR3 is CASSPTTGSYGYTF. CDR3 sequence (DNA): TGTGCCAGTAGTCCAACTACAGGGAGCTATGGCTACACCTTC.

The chain links TRBV7-8 to TRBJ2-7; TRBD1 is a possible D gene (6 bases). V was pared by 4 bases and J by 6 bases, with 22 bases between. This CDR3 spans 16 amino acids. CDR1 is SGHVS and CDR2 is FQNEAQ in the germline V gene. CDR3 bases: TGTGCCAGCAGCTCCCAGGGGCAGGGGAGTTCGGCCGAGCAGTACTTC. Translating it yields CASSSQGQGSSAEQYF.

The sample holds a few counts of this clonotype. The rearrangement uses TRBV7-3 and TRBJ2-7; perhaps TRBD2 as D (7 bases). CDR1 and CDR2 (germline): SGHTA, FQGTGA. The V end lost 5 bases, the J end lost 7 bases, and 15 bases lay between the germline ends. The CDR3 covers 13 residues. The CDR3 reads CASSRGEGEEQYF. DNA for the CDR3: TGTGCCAGCAGCAGGGGGGAGGGAGAAGAGCAGTACTTC.

A word on this clonotype: A junction boundary mismatches the germline segment, possibly from a read error. The rearrangement links TRBV7-9 to TRBJ2-2, with D maybe TRBD2 (6 bases). The CDR3 contains 16 residues. The germline V gene encodes CDR1 SEHNR and CDR2 FQNEAQ (reference sequence). CDR3 in amino acids: CASSQGSGSLSGEPFF. The CDR3 nucleotides read TGTGCCAGCAGCCAAGGGTCCGGGAGTCTCTCCGGGGAGCCGTTTTTT.

This clonotype was recorded a few times. This rearrangement joins TRBV12-3 or TRBV12-4 to TRBJ2-7; unclear D gene. There are 13 residues in the CDR3. Trimming cost V 5 bases and J 6 bases, with 14 bases left between them. CDR3 nucleotides: TGTGCCAGCAGTCCCCAGAAACGTGGCGAGCAGTACTTC. Its translation: CASSPQKRGEQYF.